The 3 T cell receptor beta chains below come from one sample, sequenced in a study of blood T cell repertoires in COVID-19. Sequencing was performed with immunoSEQ multiplex PCR; in TCRdb, only in-frame clones are kept and a portion is missing. This table holds around 400,000 clones, 80% to 90% found once. Sequencing input: peripheral blood. The receptors originated from a woman in her sixties or seventies with COVID-19, enrolled during active disease.

The chain carries TRBV28 and TRBJ1-2, with 7 bases lining up with TRBD1. Germline lookup yields CDR1 MDHEN and CDR2 SYDVKM. The CDR3 contains 12 residues. Trimming at V came to 5 bases and at J to 10 bases, leaving 7 bases not matched to a gene. CDR3 region: CASSIDRVSYTF. In nucleotides, the CDR3 is TGTGCCAGCAGTATAGACAGGGTTTCCTACACCTTC.

The gene calls are TRBV5-6 and TRBJ1-5; 8 nucleotides align to TRBD1. CDR1 is SGHDT and CDR2 is YYEEEE in the germline V gene. CDR3 length: 16 residues. Unmatched junction bases numbered 12, after V lost 4 bases and J lost 6 bases. CDR3 nucleotide sequence: TGTGCCAGCAGCCGTGGAACCGACAGGGGAGGTCAGCCCCAGCATTTT. This gives the protein CASSRGTDRGGQPQHF.

This chain links TRBV3-1 (or the pseudogene TRBV3-2) with TRBJ2-6, with D perhaps TRBD2 (6 bases). Germline CDR1 is LGHDT and CDR2 is YNNKEL (reference sequence). This CDR3 has 16 residues. V was cut by 3 bases and J by 0 bases, with 9 bases left in between. In DNA form, the CDR3 reads TGTGCCAGCAGCCAGGCCGGGGGCTCTGGGGCCAACGTCCTGACTTTC. Translated: CASSQAGGSGANVLTF.